A single sample gave rise to the 15 T cell receptor beta chains below, sequenced in a study of blood T cell repertoires in COVID-19. The data were produced by immunoSEQ multiplex PCR, yet TCRdb's version contains in-frame clones alone and is incomplete. The data hold approximately 250,000 clones, with around 93% observed a single time. Specimen: PBMCs or T cells enriched from blood (not recorded which). The receptors here all came from a man aged 40-50 years who had been exposed to COVID-19.

The chain has TRBV6-5 and TRBJ1-5; TRBD1 agrees at 9 bases. The CDR3 length is 15 residues. The V segment lost 6 bases and the J segment 6 bases; nucleotides outside the gene matches: 9. Germline lookup yields CDR1 MNHEY and CDR2 SVGAGI. CDR3 nucleotides: TGTGCCAGCAGCACCGCGGGACAGGGATTTCAGCCCCAGCATTTT. This encodes CASSTAGQGFQPQHF.

The chain joins TRBV7-3 to TRBJ2-6; 8 bases fit TRBD1. V lost 6 bases to trimming and J lost 2 bases; unmatched junction nucleotides: 3. This CDR3 contains 15 residues. Looked up from germline, CDR1 is SGHTA and CDR2 is FQGTGA. The CDR3 reads CASSEQGAGANVLTF. Written as DNA, the CDR3 is TGTGCCAGCAGTGAACAGGGGGCTGGGGCCAACGTCCTGACTTTC. Full variable domain (rest looked up from reference TRBV7-3 and TRBJ2-6): GAGVSQTPSNKVTEKGKYVELRCDPISGHTALYWYRQSLGQGPEFLIYFQGTGAADDSGLPNDRFFAVRPEGSVSTLKIQRTERGDSAVYLCASSEQGAGANVLTFGAGSRLTVL.

CDR3 DNA sequence: TGTGCCAGCTCACACTATCAGAATTACCGGGGTACCTCGAACACCGGGGAGCTGTTTTTT. Its translation is CASSHYQNYRGTSNTGELFF. This sequence joins TRBV18 and TRBJ2-2; D possibly corresponds to TRBD2 (5 bases). Germline V gives CDR1 KGHSH, CDR2 LQKENI. V lost 4 bases and J lost 0, with 24 bases in between. The CDR3 has 20 amino acids.

V is TRBV5-1 and J is TRBJ2-5; 7 positions match TRBD1. There are 15 residues in the CDR3. With 3 bases clipped from V and 1 base from J, the junction kept 6 bases outside the gene matches. From germline, CDR1 is SGHRS and CDR2 YFSETQ. The CDR3 region is CASSSVQGTQETQYF. As DNA, the CDR3 is TGCGCCAGCAGCTCCGTACAGGGGACCCAAGAGACCCAGTACTTC.

The chain combines TRBV5-1 with TRBJ1-2, with D possibly being TRBD1 (6 bases). The germline V and J ends were trimmed by 3 bases and 2 bases, with 11 bases remaining between them. CDR3 length equals 14 residues. Germline CDR1 is SGHRS and CDR2 is YFSETQ. The CDR3 loop reads CASSSVQGNYGYTF. CDR3 nucleotide sequence: TGCGCCAGCAGCTCCGTACAGGGCAACTATGGCTACACCTTC.

The chain links TRBV19 to TRBJ1-2; 9 bases map to TRBD1. The CDR3 runs to 15 residues. Germline CDR1 reads LNHDA; CDR2 reads SQIVND (reference sequence). V trimming: 1 base; J trimming: 7 bases; junction bases outside the gene matches: 7. Here the CDR3 DNA reads TGTGCCAGTAGTATAGGGGACAGGGTCTTATCTGGCTACACCTTC. Translated, it gives CASSIGDRVLSGYTF.

This clone was seen once. The gene calls are TRBV11-3 and TRBJ1-2; 8 positions match TRBD1. CDR1 and CDR2 (germline): SGHNT, YENEEA. This CDR3 has 15 residues. V shed 1 base, J shed 7 bases, and the junction held 8 bases outside the gene matches. DNA of the CDR3: TGTGCCAGCAGCTTAGGGGGACAGGCCGCGAGTGGCTACACCTTC. Its translation is CASSLGGQAASGYTF.

The gene calls are TRBV6-6 and TRBJ2-7; D may be TRBD1 (5 bases). Germline V lookup: CDR1 MNHNY, CDR2 SVGAGI (reference sequence). The ends were cut back, 6 bases at V and 6 bases at J, with 12 bases in the middle. This CDR3 comprises 12 residues. The CDR3 bases are TGTGCCAGCAGGCGTACAGGCACCGAGCAGTACTTC. It encodes CASRRTGTEQYF.

CDR3 DNA: TGTGCCAGCTCACGGACAAGACAGGGGAGCTCTGGAAACACCATATATTTT. Protein: CASSRTRQGSSGNTIYF. This rearrangement joins TRBV18 to TRBJ1-3, with 8 positions matching TRBD1. The CDR3 length is 17 residues. The J segment lost 0 bases and the V segment lost 4 bases, leaving 8 bases of the junction unmatched. Germline V gene lookup returns CDR1 KGHSH and CDR2 LQKENI.

The chain employs TRBV11-2 and TRBJ2-1; D perhaps matches TRBD2 (5 bases). The ends were cut back, 2 bases at V and 5 bases at J, with 19 bases in the middle. The CDR3 totals 17 residues. CDR1 is SGHAT and CDR2 is FQNNGV in the germline V gene. This CDR3 reads CASSLYSRTGYDNEQFF. The CDR3 nucleotides are TGTGCCAGCAGCTTATACTCCCGGACGGGGTACGACAATGAGCAGTTCTTC. Combining the CDR3 with reference TRBV11-2 and TRBJ2-1 gives the whole variable domain EAGVAQSPRYKIIEKRQSVAFWCNPISGHATLYWYQQILGQGPKLLIQFQNNGVVDDSQLPKDRFSAERLKGVDSTLKIQPAKLEDSAVYLCASSLYSRTGYDNEQFFGPGTRLTVL.

The chain employs TRBV27 and TRBJ2-7; 9 bases fit TRBD1. The CDR3 has 14 amino acids. The J segment lost 2 bases and the V segment lost 8 bases, leaving 7 bases of the junction unmatched. CDR1 is MNHEY, CDR2 SMNVEV, per germline (reference sequence). The CDR3 DNA reads as TGTGCCAGCCGAACGGGGACAGGGACCTACGAGCAGTACTTC. Its protein product is CASRTGTGTYEQYF.

This clone was observed a single time. V is TRBV9 and J is TRBJ1-2, with TRBD1 matching 7 bases. CDR1 is SGDLS, CDR2 YYNGEE, per germline. After removal of 3 bases from V and 9 bases from J, the junction contained 11 bases not matched to a gene. This CDR3 comprises 14 residues. Written as DNA, the CDR3 is TGTGCCAGCAGCGGCAGACAGGGTTCTGGACGCTACACCTTC. It is translated as CASSGRQGSGRYTF. Together with reference TRBV9 and TRBJ1-2, the CDR3 gives the full variable domain: DSGVTQTPKHLITATGQRVTLRCSPRSGDLSVYWYQQSLDQGLQFLIQYYNGEERAKGNILERFSAQQFPDLHSELNLSSLELGDSALYFCASSGRQGSGRYTFGSGTRLTVV.

This clone was detected once. The V and J genes are TRBV13 and TRBJ2-1; 9 bases map to TRBD2. This CDR3 comprises 18 residues. Germline V gene sequence: CDR1 PRHDT, CDR2 FYEKMQ (reference sequence). Trimming cost V 4 bases and J 1 base; bases outside gene matches: 11. CDR3 residues: CASSSSGGSGRSYNEQFF. CDR3 nucleotide sequence: TGTGCCAGCAGCTCCTCCGGGGGGAGCGGGAGGTCCTACAATGAGCAGTTCTTC.

V gene TRBV5-1 combines with J gene TRBJ1-5; TRBD1 matches at 7 bases. Germline trimming cut 4 bases from V and 5 bases from J; bases unmatched to any gene: 9. This CDR3 region has 15 residues. Germline V CDR1 and CDR2: SGHRS, YFSETQ. In DNA, the CDR3 is TGCGCCAGCAGCATGACAGGGCTGAGGGATCAGCCCCAGCATTTT. This gives the protein CASSMTGLRDQPQHF.

The rearrangement links TRBV9 to TRBJ2-1; D is possibly TRBD2 (5 bases). In germline, CDR1 is SGDLS, CDR2 YYNGEE. V was clipped by 0 bases and J by 7 bases, with 8 bases between them. The CDR3 has 13 residues. CDR3 sequence reads: CASSVGAENEQFF. CDR3 nucleotides: TGTGCCAGCAGCGTAGGAGCGGAGAATGAGCAGTTCTTC.